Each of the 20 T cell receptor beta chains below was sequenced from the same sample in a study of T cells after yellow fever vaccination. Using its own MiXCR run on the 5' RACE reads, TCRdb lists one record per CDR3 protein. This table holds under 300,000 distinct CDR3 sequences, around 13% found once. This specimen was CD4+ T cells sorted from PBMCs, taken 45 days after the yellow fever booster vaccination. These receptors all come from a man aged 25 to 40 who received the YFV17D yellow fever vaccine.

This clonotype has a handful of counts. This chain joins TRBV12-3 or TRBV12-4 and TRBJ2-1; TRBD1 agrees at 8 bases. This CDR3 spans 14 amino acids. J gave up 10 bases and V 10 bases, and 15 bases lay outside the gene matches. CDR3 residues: CATAGTGDDVEQFF. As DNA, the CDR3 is TGTGCCACTGCGGGGACAGGCGACGATGTGGAGCAGTTCTTC.

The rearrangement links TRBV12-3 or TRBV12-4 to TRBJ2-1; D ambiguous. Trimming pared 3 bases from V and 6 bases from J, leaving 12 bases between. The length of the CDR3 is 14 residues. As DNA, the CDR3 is TGTGCCAGCAGTTTTTCGCGGACCTCCAATGAGCAGTTCTTC. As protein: CASSFSRTSNEQFF.

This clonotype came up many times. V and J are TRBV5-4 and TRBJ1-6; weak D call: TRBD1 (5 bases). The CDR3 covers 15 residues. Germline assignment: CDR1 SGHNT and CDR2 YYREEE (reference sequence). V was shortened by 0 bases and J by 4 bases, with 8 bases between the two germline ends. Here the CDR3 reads CASSLATGYNSPLHF. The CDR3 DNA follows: TGTGCCAGCAGCTTGGCTACAGGATATAATTCACCCCTCCACTTT.

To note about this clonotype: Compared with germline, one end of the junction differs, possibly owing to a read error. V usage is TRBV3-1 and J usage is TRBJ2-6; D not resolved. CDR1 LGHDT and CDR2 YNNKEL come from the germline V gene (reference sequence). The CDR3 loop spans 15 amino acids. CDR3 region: CASCQSQLQANVLTF. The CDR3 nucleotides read TGTGCCAGCTGCCAATCACAGCTGCAGGCCAACGTCCTGACTTTC.

Written as DNA, the CDR3 is TGTGCCACCAGCAGAGAGGGTGGGAGTGGCGCAGATACGCAGTATTTT. It is translated as CATSREGGSGADTQYF. The chain couples TRBV15 to TRBJ2-3; tentative D call: TRBD2 (5 bases). The CDR3 runs 16 residues. The V end lost 0 bases, the J end lost 4 bases, and 14 bases lay between the germline ends. Germline CDR1 reads LNHNV; CDR2 reads YYDKDF (reference sequence).

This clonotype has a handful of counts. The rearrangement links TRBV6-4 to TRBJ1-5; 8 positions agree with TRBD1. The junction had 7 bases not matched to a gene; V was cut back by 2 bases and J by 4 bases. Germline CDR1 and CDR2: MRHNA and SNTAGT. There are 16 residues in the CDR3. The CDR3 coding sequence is TGTGCCAGCAGTGACAGAGGACAGGGCCAAAATCAGCCCCAGCATTTT. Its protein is CASSDRGQGQNQPQHF.

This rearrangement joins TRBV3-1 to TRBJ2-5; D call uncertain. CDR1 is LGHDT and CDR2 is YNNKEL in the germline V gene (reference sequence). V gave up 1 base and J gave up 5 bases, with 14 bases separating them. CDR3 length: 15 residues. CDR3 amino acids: CASSQAGDALETQYF. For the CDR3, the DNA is TGTGCCAGCAGCCAAGCAGGAGACGCTCTTGAGACCCAGTACTTC.

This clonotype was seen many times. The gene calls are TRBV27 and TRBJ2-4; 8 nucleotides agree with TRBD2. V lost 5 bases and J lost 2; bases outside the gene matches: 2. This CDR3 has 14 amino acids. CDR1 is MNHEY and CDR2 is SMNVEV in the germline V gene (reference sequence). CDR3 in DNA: TGTGCCAGCAGTAAGCGGGAGTCCAAAAACATTCAGTACTTC. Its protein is CASSKRESKNIQYF.

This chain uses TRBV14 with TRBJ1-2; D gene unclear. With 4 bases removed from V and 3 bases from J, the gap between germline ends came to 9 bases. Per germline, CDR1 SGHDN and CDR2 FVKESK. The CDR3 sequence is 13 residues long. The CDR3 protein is CASSLGRHYGYTF. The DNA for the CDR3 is TGTGCCAGCAGCCTCGGGCGGCACTATGGCTACACCTTC.

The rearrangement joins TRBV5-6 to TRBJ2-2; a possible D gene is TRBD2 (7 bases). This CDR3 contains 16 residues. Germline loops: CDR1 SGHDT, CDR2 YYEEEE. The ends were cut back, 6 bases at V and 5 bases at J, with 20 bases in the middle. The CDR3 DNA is TGTGCCAGCACCCGAGTCGGGGGGCGTAAAACCGGGGAGCTGTTTTTT. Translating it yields CASTRVGGRKTGELFF.

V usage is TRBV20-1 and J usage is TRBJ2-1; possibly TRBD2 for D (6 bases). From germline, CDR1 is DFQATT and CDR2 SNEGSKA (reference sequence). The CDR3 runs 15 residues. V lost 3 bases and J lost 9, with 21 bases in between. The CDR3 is CSASGGWGGGGEQFF. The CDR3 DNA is TGCAGTGCTAGCGGCGGTTGGGGAGGCGGCGGTGAGCAGTTCTTC.

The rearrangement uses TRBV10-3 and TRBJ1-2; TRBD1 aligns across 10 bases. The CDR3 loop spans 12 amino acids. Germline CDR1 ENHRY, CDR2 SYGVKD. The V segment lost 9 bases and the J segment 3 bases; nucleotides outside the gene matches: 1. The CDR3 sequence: CAIGTGDYGYTF. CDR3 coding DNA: TGTGCCATAGGGACAGGGGACTATGGCTACACCTTC.

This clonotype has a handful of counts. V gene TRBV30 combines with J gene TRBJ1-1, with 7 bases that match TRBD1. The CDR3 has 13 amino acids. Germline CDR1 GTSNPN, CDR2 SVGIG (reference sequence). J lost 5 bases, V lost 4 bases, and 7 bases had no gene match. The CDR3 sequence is CAWISQGGTEAFF. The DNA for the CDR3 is TGTGCCTGGATAAGTCAGGGGGGAACTGAAGCTTTCTTT.

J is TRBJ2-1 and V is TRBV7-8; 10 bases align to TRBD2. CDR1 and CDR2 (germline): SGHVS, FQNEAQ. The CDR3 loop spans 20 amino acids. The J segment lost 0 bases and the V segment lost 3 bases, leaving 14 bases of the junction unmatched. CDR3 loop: CASSLGGDMASGSSYNEQFF. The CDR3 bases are TGTGCCAGCAGCTTGGGGGGTGATATGGCTAGCGGGAGCTCCTACAATGAGCAGTTCTTC.

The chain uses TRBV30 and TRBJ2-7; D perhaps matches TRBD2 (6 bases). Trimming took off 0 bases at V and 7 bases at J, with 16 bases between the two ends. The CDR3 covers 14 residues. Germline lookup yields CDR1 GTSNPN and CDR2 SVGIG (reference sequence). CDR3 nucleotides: TGTGCCTGGAGTGTACCCGGGAGTGCGAGGGAGCAGTACTTC. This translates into CAWSVPGSAREQYF. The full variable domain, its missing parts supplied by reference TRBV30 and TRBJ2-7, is SQTIHQWPATLVQPVGSPLSLECTVEGTSNPNLYWYRQAAGRGLQLLFYSVGIGQISSEVPQNLSASRPQDRQFILSSKKLLLSDSGFYLCAWSVPGSAREQYFGPGTRLTVT.

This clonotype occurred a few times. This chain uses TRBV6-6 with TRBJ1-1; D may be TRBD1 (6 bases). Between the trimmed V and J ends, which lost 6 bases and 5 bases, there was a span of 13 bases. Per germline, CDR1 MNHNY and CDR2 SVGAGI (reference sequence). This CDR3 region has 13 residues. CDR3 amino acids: CASRILQGTEAFF. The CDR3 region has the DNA TGTGCCAGCAGGATCCTTCAGGGGACTGAAGCTTTCTTT.

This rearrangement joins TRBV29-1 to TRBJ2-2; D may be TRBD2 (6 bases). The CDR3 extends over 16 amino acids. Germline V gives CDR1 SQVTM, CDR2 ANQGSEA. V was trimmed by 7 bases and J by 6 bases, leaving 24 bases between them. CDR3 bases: TGCAGCGCTTCCCGGGGGACCCCCACCTCCCCCGGGGAGCTGTTTTTT. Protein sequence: CSASRGTPTSPGELFF.

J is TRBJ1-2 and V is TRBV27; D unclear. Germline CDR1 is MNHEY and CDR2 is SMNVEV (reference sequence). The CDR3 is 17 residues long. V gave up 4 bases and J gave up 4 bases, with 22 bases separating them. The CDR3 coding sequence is TGTGCCAGCAGTTCCGGGATAGCGAACAATCCACTCTATGGCTACACCTTC. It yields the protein CASSSGIANNPLYGYTF.

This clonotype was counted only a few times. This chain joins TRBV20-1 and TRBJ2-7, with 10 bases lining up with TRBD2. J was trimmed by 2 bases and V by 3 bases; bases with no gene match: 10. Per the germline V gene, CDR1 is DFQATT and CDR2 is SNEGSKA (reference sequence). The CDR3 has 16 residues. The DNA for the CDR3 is TGCAGTGCTAGTAGGGGGAGCGGGAGGGTCCCCTACGAGCAGTACTTC. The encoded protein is CSASRGSGRVPYEQYF.

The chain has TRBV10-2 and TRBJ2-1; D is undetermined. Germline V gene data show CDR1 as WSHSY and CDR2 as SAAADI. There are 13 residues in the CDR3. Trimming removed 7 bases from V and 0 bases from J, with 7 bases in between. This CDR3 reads CASTSSSYNEQFF. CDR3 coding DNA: TGCGCCAGCACAAGCAGCTCCTACAATGAGCAGTTCTTC.